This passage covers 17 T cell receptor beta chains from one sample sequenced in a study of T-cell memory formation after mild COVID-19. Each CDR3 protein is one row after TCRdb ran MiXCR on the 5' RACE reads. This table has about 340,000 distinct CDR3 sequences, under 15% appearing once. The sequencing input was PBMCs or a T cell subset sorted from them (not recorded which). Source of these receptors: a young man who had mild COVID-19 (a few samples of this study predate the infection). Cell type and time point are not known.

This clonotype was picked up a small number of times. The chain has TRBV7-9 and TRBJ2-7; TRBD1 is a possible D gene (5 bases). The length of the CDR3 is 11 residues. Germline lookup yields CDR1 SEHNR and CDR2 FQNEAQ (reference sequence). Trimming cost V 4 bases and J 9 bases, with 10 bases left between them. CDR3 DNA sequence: TGTGCCAGCAGCTCAGGGTTCGGGCAGTACGTC. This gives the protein CASSSGFGQYV.

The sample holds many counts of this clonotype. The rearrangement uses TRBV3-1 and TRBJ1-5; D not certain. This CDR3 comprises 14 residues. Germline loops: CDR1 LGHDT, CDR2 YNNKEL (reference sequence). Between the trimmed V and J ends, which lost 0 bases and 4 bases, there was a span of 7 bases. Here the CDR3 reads CASSQDTGNQPQHF. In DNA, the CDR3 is TGTGCCAGCAGCCAAGATACGGGGAATCAGCCCCAGCATTTT. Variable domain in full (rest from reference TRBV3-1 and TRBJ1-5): DTAVSQTPKYLVTQMGNDKSIKCEQNLGHDTMYWYKQDSKKFLKIMFSYNNKELIINETVPNRFSPKSPDKAHLNLHINSLELGDSAVYFCASSQDTGNQPQHFGDGTRLSIL.

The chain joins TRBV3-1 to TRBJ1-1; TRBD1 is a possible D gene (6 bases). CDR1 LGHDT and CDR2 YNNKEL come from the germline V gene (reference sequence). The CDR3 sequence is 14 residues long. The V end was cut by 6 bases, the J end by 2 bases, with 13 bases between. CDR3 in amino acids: CASRLQGENTEAFF. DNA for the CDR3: TGTGCCAGCAGACTACAGGGAGAAAACACTGAAGCTTTCTTT.

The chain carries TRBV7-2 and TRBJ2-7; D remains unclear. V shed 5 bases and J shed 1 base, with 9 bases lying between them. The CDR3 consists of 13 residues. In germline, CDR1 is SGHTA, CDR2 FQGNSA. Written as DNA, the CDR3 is TGTGCCAGCAGCCTCGGACGGTCCTACGAGCAGTACGTC. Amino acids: CASSLGRSYEQYV.

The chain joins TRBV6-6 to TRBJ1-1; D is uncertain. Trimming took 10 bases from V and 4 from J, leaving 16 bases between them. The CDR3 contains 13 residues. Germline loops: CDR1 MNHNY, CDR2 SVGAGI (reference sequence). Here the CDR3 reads CATSSGSGTEAFF. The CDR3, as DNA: TGTGCCACCAGCAGCGGGAGCGGCACTGAAGCTTTCTTT.

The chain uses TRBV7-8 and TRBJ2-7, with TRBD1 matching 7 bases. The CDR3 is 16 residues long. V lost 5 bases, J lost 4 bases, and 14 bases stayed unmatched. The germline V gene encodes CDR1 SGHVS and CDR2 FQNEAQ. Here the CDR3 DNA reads TGTGCCAGCAGCCATTCACCGGGACAGCAACGATACGAGCAGTACTTC. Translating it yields CASSHSPGQQRYEQYF. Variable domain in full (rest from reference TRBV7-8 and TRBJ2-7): GAGVSQSPRYKVAKRGQDVALRCDPISGHVSLFWYQQALGQGPEFLTYFQNEAQLDKSGLPSDRFFAERPEGSVSTLKIQRTQQEDSAVYLCASSHSPGQQRYEQYFGPGTRLTVT.

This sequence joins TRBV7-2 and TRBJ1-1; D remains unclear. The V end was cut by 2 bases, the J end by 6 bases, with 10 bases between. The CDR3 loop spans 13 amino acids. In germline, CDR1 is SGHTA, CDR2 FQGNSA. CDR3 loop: CASSLTVDSEAFF. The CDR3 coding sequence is TGTGCCAGCAGCTTAACAGTGGACTCTGAAGCTTTCTTT.

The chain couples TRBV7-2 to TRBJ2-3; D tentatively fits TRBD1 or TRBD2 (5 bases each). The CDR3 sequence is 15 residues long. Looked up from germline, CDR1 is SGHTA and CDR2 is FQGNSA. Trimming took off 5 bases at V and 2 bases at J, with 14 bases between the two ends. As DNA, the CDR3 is TGTGCCAGCAGCCGAGGGGCAGGCGTCACAGATACGCAGTATTTT. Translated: CASSRGAGVTDTQYF.

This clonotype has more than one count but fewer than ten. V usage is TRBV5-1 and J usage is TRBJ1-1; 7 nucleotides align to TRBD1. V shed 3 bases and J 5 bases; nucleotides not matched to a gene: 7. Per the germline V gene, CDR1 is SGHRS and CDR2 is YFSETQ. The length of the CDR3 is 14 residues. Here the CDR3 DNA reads TGCGCCAGCAGCTCTGGACAGGTCCCAACTGAAGCTTTCTTT. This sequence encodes CASSSGQVPTEAFF.

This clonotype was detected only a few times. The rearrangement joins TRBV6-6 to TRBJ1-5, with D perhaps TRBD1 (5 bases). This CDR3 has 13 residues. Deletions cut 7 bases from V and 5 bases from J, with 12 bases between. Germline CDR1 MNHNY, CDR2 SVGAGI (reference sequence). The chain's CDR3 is CASISGGYQPQHF. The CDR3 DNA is TGTGCCAGCATATCGGGGGGATATCAGCCCCAGCATTTT.

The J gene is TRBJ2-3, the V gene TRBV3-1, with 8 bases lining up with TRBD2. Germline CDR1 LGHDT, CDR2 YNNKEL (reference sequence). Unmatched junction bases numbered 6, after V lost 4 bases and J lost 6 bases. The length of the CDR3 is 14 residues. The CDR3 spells CASSPGGDGDTQYF. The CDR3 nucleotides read TGTGCCAGCAGCCCGGGGGGGGACGGGGATACGCAGTATTTT.

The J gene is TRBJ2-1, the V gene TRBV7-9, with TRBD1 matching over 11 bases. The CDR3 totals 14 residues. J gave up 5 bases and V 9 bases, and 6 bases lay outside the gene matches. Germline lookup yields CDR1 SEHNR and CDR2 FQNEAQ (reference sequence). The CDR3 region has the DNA TGTGCCAGTCCCCCGGGACAGGGGGACAATGAGCAGTTCTTC. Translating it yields CASPPGQGDNEQFF. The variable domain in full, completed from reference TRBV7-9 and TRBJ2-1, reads DTGVSQNPRHKITKRGQNVTFRCDPISEHNRLYWYRQTLGQGPEFLTYFQNEAQLEKSRLLSDRFSAERPKGSFSTLEIQRTEQGDSAMYLCASPPGQGDNEQFFGPGTRLTVL.

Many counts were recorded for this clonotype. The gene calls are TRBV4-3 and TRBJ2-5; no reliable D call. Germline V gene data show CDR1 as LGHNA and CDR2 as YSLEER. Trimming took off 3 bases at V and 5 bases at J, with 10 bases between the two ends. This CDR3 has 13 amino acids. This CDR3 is CASSQGREETQYF. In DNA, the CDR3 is TGCGCCAGCAGCCAGGGTAGAGAGGAGACCCAGTACTTC.

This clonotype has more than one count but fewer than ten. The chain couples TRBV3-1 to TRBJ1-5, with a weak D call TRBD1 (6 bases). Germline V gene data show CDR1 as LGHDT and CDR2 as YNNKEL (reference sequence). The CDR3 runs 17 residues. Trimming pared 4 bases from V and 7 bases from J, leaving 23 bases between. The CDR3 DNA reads TGTGCCAGCAGCCCCGGCGATGGGGGCGCGTTTTACCAGCCCCAGCATTTT. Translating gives CASSPGDGGAFYQPQHF.

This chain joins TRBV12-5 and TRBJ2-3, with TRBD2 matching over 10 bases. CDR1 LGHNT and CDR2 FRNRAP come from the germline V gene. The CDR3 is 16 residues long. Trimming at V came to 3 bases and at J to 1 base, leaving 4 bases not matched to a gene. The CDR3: CASGLAGGTGTDTQYF. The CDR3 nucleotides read TGTGCTAGTGGTTTAGCGGGGGGGACTGGCACAGATACGCAGTATTTT.

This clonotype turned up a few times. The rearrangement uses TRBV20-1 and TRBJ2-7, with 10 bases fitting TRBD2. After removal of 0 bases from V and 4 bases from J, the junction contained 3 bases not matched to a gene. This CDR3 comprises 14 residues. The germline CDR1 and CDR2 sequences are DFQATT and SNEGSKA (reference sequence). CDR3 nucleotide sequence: TGCAGTGCTAGAGAACTAGCGGGGTCTTACGAGCAGTACTTC. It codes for CSARELAGSYEQYF.

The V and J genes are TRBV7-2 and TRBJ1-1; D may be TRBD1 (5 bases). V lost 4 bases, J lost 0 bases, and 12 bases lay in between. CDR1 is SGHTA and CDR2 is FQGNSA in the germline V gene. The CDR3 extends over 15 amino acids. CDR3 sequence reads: CASSSNRLMNTEAFF. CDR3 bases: TGTGCCAGCAGCTCTAACAGGTTAATGAACACTGAAGCTTTCTTT.